This TCR beta chain was observed in a study of T cell responses to AZD1222 COVID-19 vaccine (dated by TCRdb to the early 2020s). Background on the whole study: TCR sequencing covered 230 to 250 trial participants: roughly 200 given two doses of AZD1222 and about 26 given two doses of MenACWY control vaccine. Trial participants were enrolled by age into subgroups of 18-55, 56-69 and 70-plus years, and about 150, 27 and 61 TCR-sequenced participants, respectively, were included in these subgroups.

The CDR3 regions of human TCRbeta chains were subjected to immunosequencing. Per the authors' processing: Repertoire TCRs were matched against a reference library of SARS-CoV-2-specific TCRs generated with the MIRA antigen-specificity platform. Breadth was defined as the fraction of unique TCRs that were SARS-CoV-2-associated. Depth was defined as the fraction of total T cells that were SARS-CoV-2-associated. Using the MIRA data, each spike-specific TCR was mapped to the spike region that the TCR reacts to and placed in a CD4 or CD8 class. Log10-transformed breadth and depth values were compared by one-way ANOVA with Sidak's multiple comparisons tests. TCRdb holds this immuneACCESS table with in-frame rearrangements only. Some clones are missing; in checked studies, unresolved V genes explain under half, and the rest has no known cause. V and J calls and clone size are those listed in that table; D and trimming were worked out from the DNA. For this sample the table gives tens of thousands of clones, of which around 80% were detected only once. The ten largest clones represent roughly 3.6% of the sample.

The table lists this clone with a count of one. Its antigen specificity is not known. There are no base qualities to consult, and no much larger clone falls within one base. Trimming takes 1 base from V and 0 bases from J, and the germline ends sit 7 bases apart. As encoded in the germline V gene, CDR1 is MDHEN while CDR2 is SYDVKM. The CDR3 sequence holds 15 residues, the cysteine and phenylalanine included. Of all the DNA, just the CDR3 is kept, 45 bases in frame from base 1. What the authors observed across the whole study: Conclusions about previously exposed vaccinees are limited because only a handful of AZD1222 recipients were SARS-CoV-2 seropositive at baseline. Nearly half of unique spike-specific TCRs reportedly recognized epitopes outside regions mutated in the B.1.351 and B.1.1.7 variants. In the small 56-69-year group, the increase in depth fell short of significance, most likely because of low power. A significant rise in spike-specific TCR breadth and depth was observed after two AZD1222 doses relative to day 0 and relative to MenACWY recipients. Most participants were white British and females outnumbered males, and the authors suggested that clonal diversity may have been underestimated. Because no day 14 peak-response samples were available, the repertoires could be characterized only after the peak T cell response. CD4 TCRs associated with the vaccine covered the entire spike protein, and the dominant responses were in regions 160-218 and 743-854.

The meaning of the sample's time point label: about 28 days (+/-7) after the second vaccine dose. Because spike-specific TCR depth and breadth did not differ between the two schedules, AZD1222 recipients who got a second dose at roughly 4 weeks were pooled with those who got a second dose at roughly 12 weeks. The vaccinee samples were drawn from two UK trials, COV001 and COV002, one of which was a single-blind randomized controlled phase 2/3 trial testing AZD1222 (ChAdOx1 nCoV-19) in healthy adults. For TCRbeta chain sequencing, PBMC samples from trial participants were taken at day 0 and at day 28 after the second dose.

This clonotype was sampled from an adult who received the AZD1222 COVID-19 vaccine. The rearrangement joined TRBV28 to TRBJ1-5; a confident D gene designation cannot be given. Source: peripheral blood, taken 28 days after the second AZD1222 dose. The nucleotide sequence is given as TGTGCCAGCAGTTTATCCGCTTATAGCAATCAGCCCCAGCATTTT. It encodes CASSLSAYSNQPQHF.